This T cell receptor beta chain was found in a study of T cells in Graves' hyperthyroidism and ophthalmopathy. Germline CDR1 is SGHTA and CDR2 is FQGTGA. This CDR3 contains 13 residues. V shed 5 bases and J shed 4 bases, with 9 bases lying between them. The investigators amplified TCR beta CDR3 regions from RNA transcripts. The TCR CDR3 first-round RT-PCR relied on the HTBI primer set. TCRdb reanalysed the multiplex PCR reads using MiXCR and keeps one entry per CDR3 protein. The table includes roughly 500,000 distinct CDR3 sequences, about 45% detected once. Study findings and constraints: Most thyroid clonotypes expanded above 0.001 appeared in blood too.

Only a few counts were recorded for this clonotype. Its antigen remains unidentified. The TCR originated in an adult woman with Graves' disease, either hyperthyroidism or ophthalmopathy (not recorded which). This rearrangement joins TRBV7-3 to TRBJ1-5, with TRBD1 as a possible D gene (5 bases). The sequencing sample was made of peripheral blood or thyroid tissue (not recorded which). As DNA, the CDR3 is TGTGCCAGCAGCACGACAGTAAATCAGCCCCAGCATTTT. Translation: CASSTTVNQPQHF.